Listed below are T cell receptor beta chains from one sample, sequenced in a study of Ad26.COV2.S vaccination and SARS-CoV-2 variants. Clones were sequenced by immunoSEQ multiplex PCR, and TCRdb holds only the in-frame ones, with some missing. Among 350,000 to 450,000 clones, 80% to 90% were seen once, and the ten largest hold approximately 3.6%. Sample: peripheral blood, taken in a trial of Ad26.COV2.S vaccine versus placebo. These TCRs come from a person aged 18-60 years who received the Ad26.COV2.S COVID-19 vaccine or a placebo. CDR3s include the opening cysteine and the closing phenylalanine or tryptophan. A D gene is named only where the DNA matches it firmly. Not every row has a clone size; where given, it reads once, few, many or a size class.

CDR3aa: CASSPQGVGRETQYF; CDR3nt: TGTGCCAGCAGCCCTCAGGGGGTAGGGCGAGAGACCCAGTACTTC; abundance: NA; j_gene: TRBJ2-5; d_gene: TRBD1; v_gene: TRBV7-3
CDR3aa: CASSPITGGGREQYF; CDR3nt: TGTGCCAGTAGTCCCATCACCGGGGGGGGGCGCGAGCAGTACTTC; abundance: NA; j_gene: TRBJ2-7; d_gene: TRBD2; v_gene: TRBV19
CDR3aa: CASSVEGGLGNEQFF; CDR3nt: TGTGCCAGCAGTGTGGAGGGGGGCCTGGGGAATGAGCAGTTCTTC; abundance: NA; j_gene: TRBJ2-1; d_gene: NA; v_gene: TRBV2
CDR3aa: CASSTRGRVIEETQYF; CDR3nt: TGTGCCAGCAGCACCAGGGGTAGGGTGATCGAAGAGACCCAGTACTTC; abundance: NA; j_gene: TRBJ2-5; d_gene: NA; v_gene: TRBV11-2
CDR3aa: CASSELEQYF; CDR3nt: TGTGCCAGCAGTGAGCTCGAGCAGTACTTC; abundance: NA; j_gene: TRBJ2-7; d_gene: NA; v_gene: TRBV2
CDR3aa: CASSLDSSYGYTF; CDR3nt: TGTGCCAGCAGCTTAGACAGCAGCTATGGCTACACCTTC; abundance: NA; j_gene: TRBJ1-2; d_gene: NA; v_gene: TRBV5-5
CDR3aa: CASSYRQTNTGELFF; CDR3nt: TGTGCCAGCAGTTACCGGCAGACTAACACCGGGGAGCTGTTTTTT; abundance: few; j_gene: TRBJ2-2; d_gene: NA; v_gene: TRBV6-6
CDR3aa: CASSGRPNEKLFF; CDR3nt: TGTGCCAGCAGCGGACGGCCTAATGAAAAACTGTTTTTT; abundance: NA; j_gene: TRBJ1-4; d_gene: NA; v_gene: TRBV12-3/TRBV12-4
CDR3aa: CASHREVKAGELFF; CDR3nt: TGTGCCAGCCACAGGGAGGTTAAGGCCGGGGAGCTGTTTTTT; abundance: once; j_gene: TRBJ2-2; d_gene: NA; v_gene: TRBV2
CDR3aa: CASSYRAGNEKLFF; CDR3nt: TGTGCCAGCAGTTACCGGGCGGGGAATGAAAAACTGTTTTTT; abundance: NA; j_gene: TRBJ1-4; d_gene: NA; v_gene: TRBV6-2/TRBV6-3
CDR3aa: CASSPTGLNEQYF; CDR3nt: TGTGCCAGCAGCCCGACAGGGTTAAACGAGCAGTACTTC; abundance: NA; j_gene: TRBJ2-7; d_gene: TRBD1; v_gene: TRBV5-6
CDR3aa: CASSLGPSRNQPQHF; CDR3nt: TGTGCCAGCAGCTTGGGCCCGAGTCGCAATCAGCCCCAGCATTTT; abundance: NA; j_gene: TRBJ1-5; d_gene: NA; v_gene: TRBV5-5
CDR3aa: CASSLGRTGSSYNSPLHF; CDR3nt: TGTGCCAGCAGCTTAGGAAGGACAGGGAGCTCCTATAATTCACCCCTCCACTTT; abundance: NA; j_gene: TRBJ1-6; d_gene: TRBD1; v_gene: TRBV13
CDR3aa: CASGQGLDTQYF; CDR3nt: TGTGCCAGTGGCCAGGGGCTCGATACGCAGTATTTT; abundance: NA; j_gene: TRBJ2-3; d_gene: NA; v_gene: TRBV27
CDR3aa: CATSRDRYTDLYGYTF; CDR3nt: TGTGCCACCAGCAGAGATAGGTACACCGACCTCTATGGCTACACCTTC; abundance: NA; j_gene: TRBJ1-2; d_gene: NA; v_gene: TRBV15
CDR3aa: CASSQGYEQYF; CDR3nt: TGTGCCAGCAGTCAGGGCTACGAGCAGTACTTC; abundance: NA; j_gene: TRBJ2-7; d_gene: NA; v_gene: TRBV27
CDR3aa: CASSRGQGGEKLFF; CDR3nt: TGTGCCAGCAGTCGGGGACAGGGGGGCGAAAAACTGTTTTTT; abundance: once; j_gene: TRBJ1-4; d_gene: TRBD1; v_gene: TRBV27
CDR3aa: CASSLRRGGGNEQFF; CDR3nt: TGTGCCAGCAGTTTAAGGCGGGGGGGCGGGAATGAGCAGTTCTTC; abundance: NA; j_gene: TRBJ2-1; d_gene: TRBD2; v_gene: TRBV27
CDR3aa: CASSQDGGRGNYGYTF; CDR3nt: TGCGCCAGCAGCCAAGATGGAGGGAGGGGTAACTATGGCTACACCTTC; abundance: few; j_gene: TRBJ1-2; d_gene: NA; v_gene: TRBV4-1
CDR3aa: CATSRARDTEAFF; CDR3nt: TGTGCCACCAGCAGAGCTCGGGACACTGAAGCTTTCTTT; abundance: NA; j_gene: TRBJ1-1; d_gene: NA; v_gene: TRBV15
CDR3aa: CASSQPARGTDTQYF; CDR3nt: TGTGCCAGCAGCCAGCCCGCTAGGGGCACAGATACGCAGTATTTT; abundance: NA; j_gene: TRBJ2-3; d_gene: NA; v_gene: TRBV3-1/TRBV3-2
CDR3aa: CSVERPTGAANEQFF; CDR3nt: TGCAGCGTTGAAAGGCCTACCGGGGCTGCCAATGAGCAGTTCTTC; abundance: NA; j_gene: TRBJ2-1; d_gene: NA; v_gene: TRBV29-1